This passage covers 10 T cell receptor beta chains from one sample sequenced in a study of CD8 T cells in Susac syndrome. Reverse transcription of about 0.45 to 1 ug RNA was carried out with random hexamers. TCRdb reprocessed the immunoSEQ multiplex PCR reads with MiXCR, giving one entry per CDR3 protein. The table records 200,000 to 250,000 distinct CDR3 sequences, around 90% of them present only once. The sequenced material came from CD8+ T cells from PBMCs. All receptors derive from a human donor with multiple sclerosis.

The chain employs TRBV4-1 and TRBJ1-1, with D hard to call. Trimming pared 1 base from V and 6 bases from J, leaving 9 bases between. Germline CDR1 and CDR2: MGHRA and YSYEKL. This CDR3 region has 13 residues. Written as DNA, the CDR3 is TGCGCCAGCAGCCAAGTCATATCAGCTGAAGCTTTCTTT. It is translated as CASSQVISAEAFF.

This clonotype was observed once. The chain carries TRBV7-3 and TRBJ1-1, with TRBD1 matching 7 bases. The CDR3 length is 14 residues. Germline CDR1 and CDR2: SGHTA and FQGTGA. Trimming at V came to 6 bases and at J to 11 bases, leaving 15 bases not matched to a gene. The CDR3 protein is CASRRLGQVHLAFF. Here the CDR3 DNA reads TGTGCCAGCAGACGACTTGGACAGGTCCATTTGGCTTTCTTT.

The J gene is TRBJ2-7, the V gene TRBV20-1; 8 bases agree with TRBD1. After removal of 0 bases from V and 5 bases from J, the junction contained 6 bases not matched to a gene. This CDR3 region has 14 residues. CDR1 is DFQATT, CDR2 SNEGSKA, per germline (reference sequence). This CDR3 reads CSARDQGAGHEQYF. The CDR3 region has the DNA TGCAGTGCTAGAGATCAGGGGGCAGGCCACGAGCAGTACTTC.

The V call is TRBV6-2 or TRBV6-3, the J call TRBJ2-1, with D maybe TRBD2 (6 bases). The V gene's germline CDR1 is MNHEY and CDR2 SVGEGT. Between the trimmed V and J ends, which lost 2 bases and 15 bases, there was a span of 11 bases. The CDR3 is 11 residues long. The CDR3 spells CASSYGRDAFF. CDR3 bases: TGTGCCAGCAGTTACGGGCGGGATGCGTTCTTC.

The rearrangement joins TRBV9 to TRBJ1-1; 9 positions agree with TRBD1. The CDR3 loop spans 16 amino acids. V lost 0 bases to trimming and J lost 4 bases; unmatched junction nucleotides: 7. The germline V gene encodes CDR1 SGDLS and CDR2 YYNGEE. The CDR3 bases are TGTGCCAGCAGCGTAGGGACAGGGGCCGGCGGCACTGAAGCTTTCTTT. Residues: CASSVGTGAGGTEAFF.

This chain joins TRBV2 and TRBJ1-1; 7 bases line up with TRBD1. The J segment lost 5 bases and the V segment lost 9 bases, leaving 6 bases of the junction unmatched. CDR3 length equals 12 residues. Per the germline V gene, CDR1 is SNHLY and CDR2 is FYNNEI. CDR3: CASRQGRTEAFF. DNA of the CDR3: TGTGCCAGTAGACAGGGTAGAACTGAAGCTTTCTTT.

The chain carries TRBV29-1 and TRBJ1-1; maybe TRBD1 (5 bases). This CDR3 has 16 residues. Germline CDR1 SQVTM, CDR2 ANQGSEA. The V and J ends lost 3 bases and 1 base respectively, with 18 bases between them. CDR3 sequence: CSVDFQPGTANTEAFF. The DNA for the CDR3 is TGCAGCGTTGATTTCCAGCCCGGGACGGCGAACACTGAAGCTTTCTTT.

The chain combines TRBV19 with TRBJ1-5; TRBD1 aligns across 7 bases. Trimming removed 5 bases from V and 3 bases from J; junction bases left unmatched: 16. This CDR3 spans 18 amino acids. CDR1 and CDR2 (germline): LNHDA, SQIVND (reference sequence). This CDR3 is CASSLDRDSFSSNQPQHF. DNA of the CDR3: TGTGCCAGTAGTTTGGACCGGGACAGCTTTTCTTCCAATCAGCCCCAGCATTTT.

This chain joins TRBV6-1 and TRBJ1-5; 7 nucleotides align to TRBD1. The V gene end was trimmed by 5 bases and the J gene end by 8 bases; junction bases not matched to a gene: 15. Germline V gene sequence: CDR1 MNHNS, CDR2 SASEGT. The CDR3 spans 16 residues. The CDR3 loop is CASSPRGVTGVEPQHF. CDR3 sequence (DNA): TGTGCCAGCAGTCCGCGTGGGGTTACAGGGGTTGAGCCCCAGCATTTT.

The chain employs TRBV25-1 and TRBJ2-1, with D tentatively TRBD2 (5 bases). Germline CDR1 MGHDK, CDR2 SYGVNS. V was clipped by 3 bases and J by 10 bases, with 10 bases between them. The CDR3 is 12 amino acids. CDR3 region: CASSDPGLEQFF. For the CDR3, the DNA is TGTGCCAGCAGTGACCCCGGACTCGAGCAGTTCTTC.